The present T cell receptor beta chain was sequenced within a study of T-cell memory formation after mild COVID-19. The study's findings and limits: CD4/CD8 balance held among clones contracting day 15 to 85, and later expanders leaned CD4+. Pre-infection memory contained some responding clones, which suggested that cross-reactive memory had joined.

V lost 11 bases and J lost 5; bases outside the gene matches: 10. CDR3 length equals 13 residues. The germline CDR1 and CDR2 sequences are SEHNR and FQNEAQ (reference sequence). TCRdb re-called the 5' RACE reads through MiXCR, storing one row per CDR3 protein. Of hundreds of thousands of distinct CDR3 sequences listed, 15% to 20% are singletons. This clonotype was observed a few times. Its antigen is unknown. This sequence joins TRBV7-9 and TRBJ1-1; TRBD1 matches 8 bases. This TCR derives from a man aged 18 to 29 who had mild COVID-19 (a few samples of this study predate the infection). Cell type and time point are not known. Sequences were obtained from PBMCs or a T cell subset sorted from them (not recorded which). The CDR3 here is CAQTPRDRTEAFF. The CDR3 DNA reads TGTGCCCAGACCCCCCGGGACAGGACTGAAGCTTTCTTT.